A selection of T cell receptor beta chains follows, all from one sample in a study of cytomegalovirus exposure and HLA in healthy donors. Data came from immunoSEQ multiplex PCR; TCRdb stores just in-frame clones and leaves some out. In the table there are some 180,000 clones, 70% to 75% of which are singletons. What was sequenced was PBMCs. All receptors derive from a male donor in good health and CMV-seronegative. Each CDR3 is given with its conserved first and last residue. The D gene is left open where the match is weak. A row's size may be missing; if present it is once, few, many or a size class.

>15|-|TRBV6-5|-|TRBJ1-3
TGTGCCAGCAGTTACGGCCAGGGCTCTGGAAACACCATATATTTT
CASSYGQGSGNTIYF
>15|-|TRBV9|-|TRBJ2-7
TGTGCCAGCAGCGTAGCCGGGGGGCCCTCCTACGAGCAGTACTTC
CASSVAGGPSYEQYF
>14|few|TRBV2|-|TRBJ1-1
TGTGCCAGCGACAAAAGGGGCAGGGAGGCTGAAGCTTTCTTT
CASDKRGREAEAFF
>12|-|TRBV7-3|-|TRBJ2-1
TGTGCCAGCAGCTTATCTGGCCGTGAGCAGTTCTTC
CASSLSGREQFF
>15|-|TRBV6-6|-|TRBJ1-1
TGTGCCAGCAGTTACTCTTGGCCGGGTCCCACTGAAGCTTTCTTT
CASSYSWPGPTEAFF
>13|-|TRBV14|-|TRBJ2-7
TGTGCCAGCAGCCGAACTCTGGGCTACGAGCAGTACTTC
CASSRTLGYEQYF
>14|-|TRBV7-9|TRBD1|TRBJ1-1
TGTGCCAGCAGCCCGACAGGGAGCGGCACTGAAGCTTTCTTT
CASSPTGSGTEAFF
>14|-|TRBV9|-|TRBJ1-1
TGTGCCAGCAGCGTAGAGGCCGGGAGGACTGAAGCTTTCTTT
CASSVEAGRTEAFF
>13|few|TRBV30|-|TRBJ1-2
TGTGCCTGGAGTGCTTCGGTTAACTATGGCTACACCTTC
CAWSASVNYGYTF
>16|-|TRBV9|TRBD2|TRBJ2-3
TGTGCCAGCAGCGGAATGGGGGGAGGGCCTGCAGATACGCAGTATTTT
CASSGMGGGPADTQYF
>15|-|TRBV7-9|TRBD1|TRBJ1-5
TGTGCCAGCAGCCCCGGGACAGGGCTTTTTCAGCCCCAGCATTTT
CASSPGTGLFQPQHF
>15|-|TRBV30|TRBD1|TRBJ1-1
TGTGCCTGGAGTGCCAGAAACAGGGGGAACACTGAAGCTTTCTTT
CAWSARNRGNTEAFF
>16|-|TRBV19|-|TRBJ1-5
TGTGCCAGTAGTATGCGGGGGGAGTATAGCAATCAGCCCCAGCATTTT
CASSMRGEYSNQPQHF
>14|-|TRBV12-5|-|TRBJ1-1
TGTGCTAGTGGCCCTGACAGCCAAGGGGGTGAAGCTTTCTTT
CASGPDSQGGEAFF
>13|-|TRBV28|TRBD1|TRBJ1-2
TGTGCCAGCAATGAACAGGGGCCCTATGGCTACACCTTC
CASNEQGPYGYTF
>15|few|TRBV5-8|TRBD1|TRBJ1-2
TGTGCCAGCAGCCCTGAGGGGGCCAGGGCGGTTGGCTACACCTTC
CASSPEGARAVGYTF
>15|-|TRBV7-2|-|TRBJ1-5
TGTGCCAGCAGCTTAAGGGGATCTGGCAATCAGCCCCAGCATTTT
CASSLRGSGNQPQHF
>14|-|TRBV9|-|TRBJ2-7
TGTGCCAGCAGCGTAGGGGGCAGTACGTACGAGCAGTACTTC
CASSVGGSTYEQYF
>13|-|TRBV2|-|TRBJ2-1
TGTGCCAGCAAGGGGACTTCCTACAATGAGCAGTTCTTC
CASKGTSYNEQFF
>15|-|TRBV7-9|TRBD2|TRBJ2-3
TGTGCCAGCAGACCACCTAGCGGGAGTCCAGATACGCAGTATTTT
CASRPPSGSPDTQYF
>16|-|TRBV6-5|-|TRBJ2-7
TGTGCCAGCAGTTACAACGGCGGGGTGAGCTCCTACGAGCAGTACTTC
CASSYNGGVSSYEQYF
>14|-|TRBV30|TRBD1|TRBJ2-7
TGTGCCTGGAGTAACGGACAGGGCAGATACGAGCAGTACTTC
CAWSNGQGRYEQYF
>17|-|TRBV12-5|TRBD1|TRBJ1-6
TGTGCTAGTGGTTTGGACTGGGACAGGGGATTTGAGTCACCCCTCCACTTT
CASGLDWDRGFESPLHF
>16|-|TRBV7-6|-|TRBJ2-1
TGTGCCAGCAGCTTAGCGAGGGGGAGCTCCTACAATGAGCAGTTCTTC
CASSLARGSSYNEQFF
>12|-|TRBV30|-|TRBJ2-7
TGTGCCTGGAGTCGCTTGCGGGGCGAGCAGTACTTC
CAWSRLRGEQYF